This T cell receptor beta chain was recorded in a study of technical replicates of blood from a handful of donors. The CDR3 is made up of 13 amino acids. Germline V gene sequence: CDR1 SGHDT, CDR2 YYEEEE. The V segment lost 5 bases and the J segment 6 bases; nucleotides outside the gene matches: 7. Here immunoSEQ multiplex PCR was the method, and the copy in TCRdb shows in-frame clones only, minus some. Of under 100,000 clones detected, just over 85% appear once; the ten largest clones hold roughly 4.9%. This TCR was sampled from a human donor in good health. Some clones in this sample may be carry-over from other donors' samples. The chain carries TRBV5-6 and TRBJ2-7, with TRBD2 identical over 8 bases. Sequenced material: PBMCs. The CDR3 region has the DNA TGTGCCAGCAGTTACCCGGGAGGGTCCGAGCAGTACTTC. Translation gives CASSYPGGSEQYF.